These 16 T cell receptor beta chains were sequenced from one sample in a study of cytomegalovirus exposure and HLA in healthy donors. This PCR relied on a set of 60 Vbeta primers and 13 Jbeta primers. TCRdb keeps only in-frame clones here, not all; method: immunoSEQ multiplex PCR. The sample has 180,000 or so clones, about four fifths seen once; the top ten hold less than 3.5%. The source material was PBMCs. Receptor source: a female donor in good health and CMV-seronegative.

The rearrangement uses TRBV11-3 and TRBJ2-1; the match to TRBD2 covers 16 bases. The V gene's germline CDR1 is SGHNT and CDR2 YENEEA. With V trimmed by 1 base and J by 6 bases, 6 bases remained unmatched. The CDR3 length is 18 residues. CDR3 in DNA: TGTGCCAGCAGCTTAGGAGGGACTAGCGGGAGGGCCCGCAATGAGCAGTTCTTC. Translation gives CASSLGGTSGRARNEQFF.

J is TRBJ2-7 and V is TRBV6-5, with D possibly TRBD2 on 6 matching bases. Trimming took 0 bases from V and 5 from J, leaving 11 bases between them. The CDR3 sequence is 14 residues long. Germline values: CDR1 MNHEY, CDR2 SVGAGI. The DNA for the CDR3 is TGTGCCAGCAGTTACTCGGAGGGTTCTCACGAGCAGTACTTC. Translation gives CASSYSEGSHEQYF.

The chain's CDR3 is CASSQDTAGGPTDTQYF. CDR3 in DNA: TGCGCCAGCAGCCAAGATACTGCGGGAGGACCCACAGATACGCAGTATTTT. This rearrangement joins TRBV4-3 to TRBJ2-3, with TRBD2 identical over 8 bases. Trimming removed 0 bases from V and 2 bases from J; junction bases left unmatched: 7. The CDR3 is made up of 17 amino acids. Germline-derived CDR1 and CDR2 are LGHNA and YSLEER.

The chain combines TRBV19 with TRBJ2-2; unclear D gene. The CDR3 is 15 amino acids. V lost 4 bases to trimming and J lost 6 bases, with 15 bases between them. Germline CDR1 LNHDA, CDR2 SQIVND (reference sequence). The CDR3 sequence is CASSTSSRVPGELFF. The CDR3, as DNA: TGTGCCAGTAGTACCTCCTCCCGGGTCCCCGGGGAGCTGTTTTTT.

The rearrangement links TRBV7-2 to TRBJ2-5, with 9 bases aligning to TRBD2. This CDR3 spans 13 amino acids. The V segment lost 5 bases and the J segment 9 bases; nucleotides outside the gene matches: 7. Germline V lookup: CDR1 SGHTA, CDR2 FQGNSA. CDR3 region: CASSPLAGLPQYF. CDR3 nucleotides: TGTGCCAGCAGCCCGCTAGCGGGACTCCCCCAGTACTTC.

V usage is TRBV28 and J usage is TRBJ2-4, with D tentatively TRBD1 (6 bases). V dropped 5 bases and J dropped 2 bases, with 13 bases sitting between them. The CDR3 runs 15 residues. The germline V gene has CDR1 MDHEN and CDR2 SYDVKM. The CDR3 here is CASSTAGVPKNIQYF. CDR3 nucleotides: TGTGCCAGCAGTACCGCAGGGGTCCCCAAAAACATTCAGTACTTC.

The chain couples TRBV27 to TRBJ2-7, with 10 bases fitting TRBD2. With 2 bases clipped from V and 3 bases from J, the junction kept 13 bases outside the gene matches. The CDR3 is made up of 18 amino acids. The germline V gene has CDR1 MNHEY and CDR2 SMNVEV (reference sequence). CDR3 DNA: TGTGCCAGCAGTTTAGATAGTCCCGAGCGGGAGGGGAACTACGAGCAGTACTTC. This gives the protein CASSLDSPEREGNYEQYF.

J is TRBJ2-1 and V is TRBV7-9; TRBD2 aligns across 8 bases. The V segment lost 2 bases and the J segment 4 bases; nucleotides outside the gene matches: 13. The germline V gene has CDR1 SEHNR and CDR2 FQNEAQ (reference sequence). The CDR3 length is 18 residues. The CDR3 DNA sequence: TGTGCCAGCAGCTTACGGGGGCCCGGGAGGGCCGGTTACAATGAGCAGTTCTTC. Amino acids: CASSLRGPGRAGYNEQFF. Filled out from reference TRBV7-9 and TRBJ2-1, the complete variable domain reads DTGVSQNPRHKITKRGQNVTFRCDPISEHNRLYWYRQTLGQGPEFLTYFQNEAQLEKSRLLSDRFSAERPKGSFSTLEIQRTEQGDSAMYLCASSLRGPGRAGYNEQFFGPGTRLTVL.

The chain couples TRBV28 to TRBJ1-5, with 8 bases matching TRBD1. The trim removed 4 bases at V and 6 bases at J, leaving 8 bases unmatched. The CDR3 loop spans 15 amino acids. The germline gives CDR1 MDHEN, CDR2 SYDVKM. Here the CDR3 DNA reads TGTGCCAGCAGTTATCTTAGGACAGGGACTCAGCCCCAGCATTTT. Translating it yields CASSYLRTGTQPQHF.

The rearrangement uses TRBV21-1 and TRBJ2-2; TRBD1, as called in the table, went unchecked against the DNA. TRBV21-1 is a pseudogene segment. The CDR3 is made up of 17 amino acids. Here the CDR3 reads CASSMNEDRSNTGELFF. Here the CDR3 DNA reads TGTGCCAGCAGCATGAACGAGGACAGGTCGAACACCGGGGAGCTGTTTTTT.

This clone was counted only a few times. The chain has TRBV10-3 and TRBJ2-5, with 9 bases fitting TRBD2. The CDR3 has 15 amino acids. Per germline, CDR1 ENHRY and CDR2 SYGVKD. V lost 3 bases, J lost 2 bases, and 4 bases stayed unmatched. CDR3 in amino acids: CAISDPAGGQETQYF. DNA of the CDR3: TGTGCCATCAGTGATCCAGCGGGGGGTCAAGAGACCCAGTACTTC.

The chain has TRBV28 and TRBJ1-1; TRBD1 might be the D (6 bases). Trimming took 2 bases from V and 5 from J, leaving 12 bases between them. The CDR3 sequence is 14 residues long. Germline CDR1 MDHEN, CDR2 SYDVKM. CDR3: CASSLTGTITEAFF. CDR3 DNA: TGTGCCAGCAGTTTAACTGGGACAATAACTGAAGCTTTCTTT. The entire variable domain, with the rest obtained from reference TRBV28 and TRBJ1-1, is as follows: DVKVTQSSRYLVKRTGEKVFLECVQDMDHENMFWYRQDPGLGLRLIYFSYDVKMKEKGDIPEGYSVSREKKERFSLILESASTNQTSMYLCASSLTGTITEAFFGQGTRLTVV.

J is TRBJ2-7 and V is TRBV5-4, with D maybe TRBD1 (6 bases). V lost 4 bases and J lost 6, with 20 bases in between. The CDR3 length is 15 residues. Germline V lookup: CDR1 SGHNT, CDR2 YYREEE (reference sequence). The CDR3 is CASSGLGAQPGEQYF. CDR3 in DNA: TGTGCCAGCAGCGGTCTGGGGGCGCAACCCGGCGAGCAGTACTTC.

The chain is built from TRBV7-9 and TRBJ2-7, with D possibly matching TRBD2 (7 bases). Germline loops: CDR1 SEHNR, CDR2 FQNEAQ (reference sequence). CDR3 size: 15 residues. V was cut by 5 bases and J by 4 bases, with 18 bases left in between. DNA for the CDR3: TGTGCCAGCAGCCCGCTAGGGGGGAGGGATTACGAGCAGTACTTC. Translated: CASSPLGGRDYEQYF.

This clone has only a few counts. The V call is TRBV19, the J call TRBJ2-5; 11 bases fit TRBD2. The CDR3 contains 15 residues. The ends lost 6 bases at V and 7 bases at J; junction bases unmatched: 10. Germline V lookup: CDR1 LNHDA, CDR2 SQIVND (reference sequence). The CDR3 loop is CASSELAGASGTQYF. CDR3 DNA: TGTGCCAGTAGCGAACTAGCGGGGGCCTCGGGGACCCAGTACTTC.

This chain links TRBV29-1 with TRBJ1-1; perhaps TRBD1 as D (5 bases). Germline-derived CDR1 and CDR2 are SQVTM and ANQGSEA. Trimming stripped 3 bases from V and 8 bases from J, with 13 bases between. The CDR3 sequence is 12 residues long. The CDR3 coding sequence is TGCAGCGTTGAGGGGGGGGGAACGGAAGCTTTCTTT. The encoded protein is CSVEGGGTEAFF.